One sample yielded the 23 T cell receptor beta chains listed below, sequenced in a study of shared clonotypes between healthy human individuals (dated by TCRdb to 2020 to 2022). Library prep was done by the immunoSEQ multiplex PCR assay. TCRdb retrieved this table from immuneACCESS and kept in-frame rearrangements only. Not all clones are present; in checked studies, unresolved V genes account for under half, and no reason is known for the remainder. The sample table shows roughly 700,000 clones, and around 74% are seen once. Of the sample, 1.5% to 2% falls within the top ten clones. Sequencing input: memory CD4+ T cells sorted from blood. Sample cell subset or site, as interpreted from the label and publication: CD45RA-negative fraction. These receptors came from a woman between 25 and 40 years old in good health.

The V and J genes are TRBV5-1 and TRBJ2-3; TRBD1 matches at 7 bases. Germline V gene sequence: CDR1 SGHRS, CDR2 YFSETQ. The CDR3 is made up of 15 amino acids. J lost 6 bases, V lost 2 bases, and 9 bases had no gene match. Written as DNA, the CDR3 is TGCGCCAGCAGCTTTCAAGACAGGGCTCGGGATACGCAGTATTTT. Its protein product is CASSFQDRARDTQYF. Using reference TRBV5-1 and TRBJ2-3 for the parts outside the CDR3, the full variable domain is KAGVTQTPRYLIKTRGQQVTLSCSPISGHRSVSWYQQTPGQGLQFLFEYFSETQRNKGNFPGRFSGRQFSNSRSEMNVSTLELGDSALYLCASSFQDRARDTQYFGPGTRLTVL.

CDR3 coding DNA: TGTGCCAGCAGCTTGGGACAGGGAACCTACAATGAGCAGTTCTTC. Its translation is CASSLGQGTYNEQFF. V and J are TRBV7-7 and TRBJ2-1; the match to TRBD1 covers 9 bases. The V gene end was trimmed by 3 bases and the J gene end by 2 bases; junction bases not matched to a gene: 2. This CDR3 region has 15 residues. The germline V gene has CDR1 SSHAT and CDR2 FNYEAQ (reference sequence). The complete variable domain, with remaining parts taken from reference TRBV7-7 and TRBJ2-1, reads GAGVSQSPRYKVTKRGQDVTLRCDPISSHATLYWYQQALGQGPEFLTYFNYEAQPDKSGLPSDRFSAERPEGSISTLTIQRTEQRDSAMYRCASSLGQGTYNEQFFGPGTRLTVL.

The CDR3 loop reads CASNPGRRTTEAFF. The DNA of the CDR3 is TGTGCCAGTAACCCGGGACGCCGAACGACTGAAGCTTTCTTT. The chain is built from TRBV19 and TRBJ1-1, with D perhaps TRBD1 (5 bases). This CDR3 comprises 14 residues. Germline CDR1 reads LNHDA; CDR2 reads SQIVND (reference sequence). Trimming cost V 7 bases and J 5 bases, with 17 bases left between them.

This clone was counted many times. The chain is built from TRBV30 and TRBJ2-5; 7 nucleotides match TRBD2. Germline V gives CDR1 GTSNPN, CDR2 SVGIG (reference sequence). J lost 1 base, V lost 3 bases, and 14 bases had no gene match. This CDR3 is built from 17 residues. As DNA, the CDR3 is TGTGCCTGGAGCGGAGTAACGATGAGACTAGCCCAAGAGACCCAGTACTTC. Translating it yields CAWSGVTMRLAQETQYF.

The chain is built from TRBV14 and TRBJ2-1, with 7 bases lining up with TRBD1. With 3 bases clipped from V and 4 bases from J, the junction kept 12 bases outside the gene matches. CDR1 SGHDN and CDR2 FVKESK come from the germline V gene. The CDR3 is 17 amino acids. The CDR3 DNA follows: TGTGCCAGCAGCCAGCGGACAGGAGTTGGGGCATACAATGAGCAGTTCTTC. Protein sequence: CASSQRTGVGAYNEQFF.

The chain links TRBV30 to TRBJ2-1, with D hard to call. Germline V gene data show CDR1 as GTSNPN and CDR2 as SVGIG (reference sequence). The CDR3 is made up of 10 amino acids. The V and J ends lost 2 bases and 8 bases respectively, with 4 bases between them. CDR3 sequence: CAWSNYEQFF. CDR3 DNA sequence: TGTGCCTGGAGTAACTATGAGCAGTTCTTC.

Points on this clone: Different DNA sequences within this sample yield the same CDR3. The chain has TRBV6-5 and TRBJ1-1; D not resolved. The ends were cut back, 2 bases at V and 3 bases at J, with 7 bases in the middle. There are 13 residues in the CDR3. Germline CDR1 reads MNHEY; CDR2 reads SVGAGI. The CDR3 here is CASSYEEDTEAFF. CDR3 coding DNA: TGTGCCAGCAGTTACGAGGAGGACACTGAAGCTTTCTTT.

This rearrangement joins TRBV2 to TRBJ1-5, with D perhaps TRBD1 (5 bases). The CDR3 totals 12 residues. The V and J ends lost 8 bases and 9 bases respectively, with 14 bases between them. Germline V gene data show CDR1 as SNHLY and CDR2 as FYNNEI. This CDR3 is CASDNAGRPQHF. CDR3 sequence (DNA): TGTGCCAGCGATAATGCAGGGCGGCCCCAGCATTTT.

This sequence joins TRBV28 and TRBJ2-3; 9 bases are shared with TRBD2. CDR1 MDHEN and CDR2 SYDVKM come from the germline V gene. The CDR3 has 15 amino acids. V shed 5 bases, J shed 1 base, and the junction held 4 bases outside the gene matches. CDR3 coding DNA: TGTGCCAGCAGTCAATGGACTAGCGGCACAGATACGCAGTATTTT. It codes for CASSQWTSGTDTQYF.

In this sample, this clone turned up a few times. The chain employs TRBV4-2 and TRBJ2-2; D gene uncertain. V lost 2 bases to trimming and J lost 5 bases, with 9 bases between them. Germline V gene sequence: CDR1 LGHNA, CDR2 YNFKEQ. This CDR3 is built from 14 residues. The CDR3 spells CASSQLQGTGELFF. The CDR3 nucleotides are TGTGCCAGCAGCCAACTACAAGGAACCGGGGAGCTGTTTTTT.

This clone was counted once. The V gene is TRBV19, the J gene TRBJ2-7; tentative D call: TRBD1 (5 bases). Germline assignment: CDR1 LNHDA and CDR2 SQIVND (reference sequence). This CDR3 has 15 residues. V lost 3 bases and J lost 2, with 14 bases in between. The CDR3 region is CASSIARGQTYEQYF. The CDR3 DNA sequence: TGTGCCAGTAGTATCGCAAGGGGCCAGACCTACGAGCAGTACTTC.

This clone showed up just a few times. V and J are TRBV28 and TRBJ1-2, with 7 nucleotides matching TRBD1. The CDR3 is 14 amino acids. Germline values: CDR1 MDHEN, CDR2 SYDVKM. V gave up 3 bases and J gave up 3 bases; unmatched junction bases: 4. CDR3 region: CASSFQGGDYGYTF. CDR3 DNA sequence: TGTGCCAGCAGTTTCCAGGGGGGCGACTATGGCTACACCTTC.

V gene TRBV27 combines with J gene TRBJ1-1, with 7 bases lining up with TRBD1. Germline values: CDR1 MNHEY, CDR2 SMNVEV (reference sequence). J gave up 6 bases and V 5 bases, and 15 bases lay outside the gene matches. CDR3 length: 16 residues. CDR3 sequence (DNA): TGTGCCAGCAGTCAGGGGGTGGTTATGGGGTTCGCTGAAGCTTTCTTT. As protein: CASSQGVVMGFAEAFF.

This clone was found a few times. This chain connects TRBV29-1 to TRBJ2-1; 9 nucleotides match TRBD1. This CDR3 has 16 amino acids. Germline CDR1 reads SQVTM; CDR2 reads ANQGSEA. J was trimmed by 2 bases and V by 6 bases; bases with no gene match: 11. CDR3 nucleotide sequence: TGCAGCGTACTTATCGGGACAGGGAATGCCTACAATGAGCAGTTCTTC. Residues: CSVLIGTGNAYNEQFF.

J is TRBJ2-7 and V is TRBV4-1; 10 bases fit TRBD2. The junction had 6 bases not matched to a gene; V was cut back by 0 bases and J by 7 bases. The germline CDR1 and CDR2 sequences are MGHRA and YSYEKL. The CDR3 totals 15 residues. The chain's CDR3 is CASSQEPAGGREQYF. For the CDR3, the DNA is TGCGCCAGCAGCCAAGAACCAGCGGGGGGGAGAGAGCAGTACTTC.

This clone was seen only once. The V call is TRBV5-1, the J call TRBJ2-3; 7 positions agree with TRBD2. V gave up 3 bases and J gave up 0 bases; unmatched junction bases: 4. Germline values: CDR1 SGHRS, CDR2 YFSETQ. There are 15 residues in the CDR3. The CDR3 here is CASSWSGASTDTQYF. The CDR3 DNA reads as TGCGCCAGCAGCTGGAGCGGGGCGAGCACAGATACGCAGTATTTT.

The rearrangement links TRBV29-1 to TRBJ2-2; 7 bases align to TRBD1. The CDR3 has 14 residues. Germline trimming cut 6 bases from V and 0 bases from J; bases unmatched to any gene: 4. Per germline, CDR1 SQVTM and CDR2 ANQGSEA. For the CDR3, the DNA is TGCAGCGTCCGACAGGGACCGAACACCGGGGAGCTGTTTTTT. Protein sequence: CSVRQGPNTGELFF.

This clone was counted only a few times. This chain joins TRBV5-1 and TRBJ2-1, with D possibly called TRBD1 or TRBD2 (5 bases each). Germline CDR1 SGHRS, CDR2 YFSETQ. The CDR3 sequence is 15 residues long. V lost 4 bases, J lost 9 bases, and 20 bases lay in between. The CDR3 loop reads CASSDEAPGTAEQFF. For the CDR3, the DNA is TGCGCCAGCAGCGACGAGGCACCGGGGACGGCTGAGCAGTTCTTC.

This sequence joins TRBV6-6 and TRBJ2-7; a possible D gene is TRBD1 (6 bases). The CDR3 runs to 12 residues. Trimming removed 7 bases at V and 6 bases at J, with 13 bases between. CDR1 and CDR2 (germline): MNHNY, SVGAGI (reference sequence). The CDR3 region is CASNPTRGEQYF. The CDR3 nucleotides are TGTGCCAGCAACCCAACCAGGGGCGAGCAGTACTTC.

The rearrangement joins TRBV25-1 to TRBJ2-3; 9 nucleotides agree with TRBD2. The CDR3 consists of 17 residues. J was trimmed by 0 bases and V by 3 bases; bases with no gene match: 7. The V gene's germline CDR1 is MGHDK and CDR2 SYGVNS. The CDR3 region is CASSDPAGGASTDTQYF. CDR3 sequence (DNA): TGTGCCAGCAGTGATCCAGCGGGAGGCGCTAGCACAGATACGCAGTATTTT.

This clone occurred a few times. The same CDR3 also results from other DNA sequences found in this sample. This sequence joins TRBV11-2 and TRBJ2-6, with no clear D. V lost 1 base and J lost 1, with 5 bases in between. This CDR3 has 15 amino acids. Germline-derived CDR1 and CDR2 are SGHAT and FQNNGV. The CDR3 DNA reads TGTGCCAGCAGCTTAGTTGGGTCTGGGGCCAACGTCCTGACTTTC. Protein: CASSLVGSGANVLTF. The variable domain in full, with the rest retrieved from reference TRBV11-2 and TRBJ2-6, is EAGVAQSPRYKIIEKRQSVAFWCNPISGHATLYWYQQILGQGPKLLIQFQNNGVVDDSQLPKDRFSAERLKGVDSTLKIQPAKLEDSAVYLCASSLVGSGANVLTFGAGSRLTVL.

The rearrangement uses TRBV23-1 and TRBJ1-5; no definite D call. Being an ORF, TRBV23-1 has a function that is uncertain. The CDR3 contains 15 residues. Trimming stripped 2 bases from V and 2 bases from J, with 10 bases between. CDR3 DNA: TGCGCCAGCAGTCAACCTTGGACGTGCAATCAGCCCCAGCATTTT. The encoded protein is CASSQPWTCNQPQHF.

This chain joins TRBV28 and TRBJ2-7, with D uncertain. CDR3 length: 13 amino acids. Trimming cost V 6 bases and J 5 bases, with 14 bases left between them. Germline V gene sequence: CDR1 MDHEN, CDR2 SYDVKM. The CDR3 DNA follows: TGTGCCAGCAGGCCCTCGAGAGAAAACGAGCAGTACTTC. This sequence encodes CASRPSRENEQYF.